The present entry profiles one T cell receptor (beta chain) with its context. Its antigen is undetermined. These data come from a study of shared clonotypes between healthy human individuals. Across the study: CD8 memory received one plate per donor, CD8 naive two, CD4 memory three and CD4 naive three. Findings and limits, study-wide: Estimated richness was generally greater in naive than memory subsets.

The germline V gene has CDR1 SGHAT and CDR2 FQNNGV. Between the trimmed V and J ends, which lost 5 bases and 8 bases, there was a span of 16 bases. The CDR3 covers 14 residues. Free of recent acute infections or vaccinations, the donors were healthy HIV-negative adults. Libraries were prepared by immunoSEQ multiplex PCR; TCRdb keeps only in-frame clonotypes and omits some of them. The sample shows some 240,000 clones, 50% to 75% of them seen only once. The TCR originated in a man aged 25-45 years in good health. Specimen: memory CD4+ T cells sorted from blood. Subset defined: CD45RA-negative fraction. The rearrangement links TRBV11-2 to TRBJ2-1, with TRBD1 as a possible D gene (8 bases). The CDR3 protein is CASSTYRGGYEQFF. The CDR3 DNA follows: TGTGCCAGCAGCACGTACAGGGGGGGCTATGAGCAGTTCTTC.